The T cell receptor (beta chain) described here comes from a study of shared clonotypes between healthy human individuals. General study points: Clonotypes shared by all four sorted-subset donors had higher generation probabilities than non-shared clonotypes.

Germline loops: CDR1 WSHSY, CDR2 SAAADI. The CDR3 has 14 amino acids. Deletions cut 8 bases from V and 1 base from J, with 12 bases between. Clones were read by immunoSEQ multiplex PCR, and TCRdb kept only the in-frame ones, dropping some. The table includes 2 million to 2.5 million clones, under 97% detected once. About this clone: Its antigen is unknown.

The sequence was obtained from a man between 18 and 29 years old in good health. This rearrangement joins TRBV10-2 to TRBJ1-5, with D perhaps TRBD1 (5 bases). The source material was naive CD4+ T cells sorted from blood. Subset indicated: CD45RA+ positively selected. The CDR3 loop is CASGEGYSNQPQHF. The CDR3 coding sequence is TGCGCCAGCGGAGAGGGGTACAGCAATCAGCCCCAGCATTTT.